This T cell receptor (beta chain) is drawn from a study of CD8 T cells in Susac syndrome. The RNA, about 0.45 to 1 ug, was put through reverse transcription using random hexamers. TCRdb called the immunoSEQ multiplex PCR reads again in MiXCR, with one record for every CDR3 protein. The sample has fewer than 140,000 distinct CDR3 sequences; roughly 94% are singletons. The TCR originated in a human donor with Susac syndrome. Sequenced: CD8+ T cells from PBMCs.

As DNA, the CDR3 is TGTGCCAGCAGCTTGGCCCTAATGGACAGGGTAATGAATACGCAGTATTTT. Amino acids: CASSLALMDRVMNTQYF. J is TRBJ2-3 and V is TRBV5-4; 8 positions match TRBD1. Germline CDR1 reads SGHNT; CDR2 reads YYREEE (reference sequence). There are 17 residues in the CDR3. Unmatched junction bases numbered 13, after V lost 0 bases and J lost 7 bases.